Listed here are 13 T cell receptor beta chains from one sample, sequenced in a study of CD8 T cells in Susac syndrome. Random-hexamer reverse transcription was applied to about 0.5 to 1 ug RNA. TCRdb analysed the immunoSEQ multiplex PCR reads with MiXCR anew, one entry per CDR3 protein. The data contain approximately 130,000 distinct CDR3 sequences, 91% of them singletons. Sequencing was performed on CD8+ T cells from PBMCs. These receptor sequences come from a human donor with multiple sclerosis.

Only a few counts were recorded for this clonotype. The chain carries TRBV5-6 and TRBJ1-2; the D is unclear. Trimming stripped 2 bases from V and 4 bases from J, with 12 bases between. This CDR3 region has 14 residues. CDR1 and CDR2 (germline): SGHDT, YYEEEE. CDR3 amino acids: CASSFITGSYGYTF. The CDR3 region has the DNA TGTGCCAGCAGCTTTATAACCGGGAGCTATGGCTACACCTTC.

The gene calls are TRBV6-5 and TRBJ2-7, with 14 positions matching TRBD2. Germline CDR1 and CDR2: MNHEY and SVGAGI. Trimming took 11 bases from V and 6 from J; bases not matched to a gene: 6. The CDR3 is 13 amino acids. The CDR3 sequence: CACSGTSGGEQYF. The DNA of the CDR3 is TGTGCCTGTTCCGGGACTAGCGGGGGCGAGCAGTACTTC.

The rearrangement links TRBV9 to TRBJ1-1; D remains ambiguous. Germline CDR1 reads SGDLS; CDR2 reads YYNGEE. The V end was cut by 9 bases, the J end by 0 bases, with 15 bases between. CDR3 length equals 14 residues. The CDR3: CATRDPEMNTEAFF. The CDR3 nucleotides read TGTGCCACCAGAGACCCGGAAATGAACACTGAAGCTTTCTTT.

The genes are TRBV28 and TRBJ2-7; D possibly corresponds to TRBD2 (5 bases). Trimming stripped 8 bases from V and 4 bases from J, with 15 bases between. This CDR3 comprises 13 residues. CDR1 MDHEN and CDR2 SYDVKM come from the germline V gene. This chain's CDR3 is CASRRGWLYEQYF. The CDR3 DNA follows: TGTGCCAGCCGTCGGGGTTGGCTATACGAGCAGTACTTC. Variable domain in full (rest from reference TRBV28 and TRBJ2-7): DVKVTQSSRYLVKRTGEKVFLECVQDMDHENMFWYRQDPGLGLRLIYFSYDVKMKEKGDIPEGYSVSREKKERFSLILESASTNQTSMYLCASRRGWLYEQYFGPGTRLTVT.

V gene TRBV19 combines with J gene TRBJ2-2, with D perhaps matching TRBD1 or TRBD2 (5 bases each). This CDR3 region has 17 residues. In germline, CDR1 is LNHDA, CDR2 SQIVND (reference sequence). With 0 bases removed from V and 6 bases from J, the gap between germline ends came to 17 bases. The CDR3 DNA follows: TGTGCCAGTAGTATAGATCTGGCTCAGGGAGCCGCCGGGGAGCTGTTTTTT. It codes for CASSIDLAQGAAGELFF.

The rearrangement links TRBV29-1 to TRBJ1-3; a weak D match, TRBD1 (5 bases). Per germline, CDR1 SQVTM and CDR2 ANQGSEA. The V end lost 4 bases, the J end lost 0 bases, and 7 bases lay between the germline ends. CDR3 length equals 13 residues. CDR3 nucleotide sequence: TGCAGCGTTGGAGACAGCTCTGGAAACACCATATATTTT. It encodes CSVGDSSGNTIYF.

V gene TRBV11-2 combines with J gene TRBJ2-3; a weak D match, TRBD2 (6 bases). Germline V CDR1 and CDR2: SGHAT, FQNNGV. With 5 bases removed from V and 5 bases from J, the gap between germline ends came to 17 bases. The length of the CDR3 is 15 residues. In DNA form, the CDR3 reads TGTGCCAGCAGCATTTCCGGGAGTCTCCGAGATACGCAGTATTTT. As protein: CASSISGSLRDTQYF.

V and J are TRBV28 and TRBJ2-2; 10 bases line up with TRBD2. The germline V gene encodes CDR1 MDHEN and CDR2 SYDVKM. V lost 2 bases, J lost 3 bases, and 0 bases stayed unmatched. This CDR3 comprises 15 residues. The chain's CDR3 is CASSLLAGDTGELFF. Here the CDR3 DNA reads TGTGCCAGCAGTTTACTAGCGGGAGACACCGGGGAGCTGTTTTTT.

The chain has TRBV7-9 and TRBJ2-7; D ambiguous. Germline V gene sequence: CDR1 SEHNR, CDR2 FQNEAQ (reference sequence). This CDR3 comprises 13 residues. The CDR3 nucleotides read TGTTGCGTAGTGCAGGAGAGCTCCTACGAGCAGTACTTC. Its protein product is CCVVQESSYEQYF.

This chain connects TRBV5-4 to TRBJ2-1, with D perhaps matching TRBD1 or TRBD2 (6 bases each). The CDR3 is made up of 15 amino acids. V was shortened by 6 bases and J by 5 bases, with 18 bases between the two germline ends. Germline CDR1 SGHNT, CDR2 YYREEE (reference sequence). The CDR3 sequence: CASTAGAGQDNEQFF. CDR3 in DNA: TGTGCCAGCACGGCAGGGGCGGGACAAGACAATGAGCAGTTCTTC.

V usage is TRBV6-6 and J usage is TRBJ1-1; D is uncertain. This CDR3 spans 11 amino acids. V lost 2 bases and J 7 bases, leaving 5 bases between the germline ends. In germline, CDR1 is MNHNY, CDR2 SVGAGI (reference sequence). Here the CDR3 DNA reads TGTGCCAGCAGTTACCTAGGTGAAGCTTTCTTT. Translation: CASSYLGEAFF.

The CDR3 spells CAWTTQASWLGTEAFF. CDR3 bases: TGTGCCTGGACTACTCAGGCGTCTTGGTTGGGCACTGAAGCTTTCTTT. V and J are TRBV30 and TRBJ1-1; no clear D. V lost 4 bases to trimming and J lost 4 bases, with 22 bases between them. The CDR3 is made up of 16 amino acids. Per germline, CDR1 GTSNPN and CDR2 SVGIG (reference sequence).

This rearrangement joins TRBV29-1 to TRBJ1-1; no clear D gene. The V end lost 7 bases, the J end lost 5 bases, and 11 bases lay between the germline ends. CDR1 and CDR2 from the germline V gene are SQVTM and ANQGSEA. The CDR3 length is 11 residues. The chain's CDR3 is CSADEGTEAFF. The CDR3 DNA is TGCAGCGCCGACGAGGGAACTGAAGCTTTCTTT. Looking up the rest from reference TRBV29-1 and TRBJ1-1 gives the full variable domain: SAVISQKPSRDICQRGTSLTIQCQVDSQVTMMFWYRQQPGQSLTLIATANQGSEATYESGFVIDKFPISRPNLTFSTLTVSNMSPEDSSIYLCSADEGTEAFFGQGTRLTVV.